What follows are 29 T cell receptor beta chains derived from one specimen sequenced in a study of post-analysis software for immune sequencing data. Overall study results and limits: Comparison of patients with controls showed roughly five TRBV segments more frequent in patients, TRBV5-6, TRBV5-1 and TRBV20-1 among them.

These receptors have no known antigen. Unique molecular identifiers featured in each of the TCR beta cDNA libraries. One entry per CDR3 protein, called by TCRdb with MiXCR from the PCR reads. This table has about 260,000 distinct CDR3 sequences, 35% to 45% appearing once. Sequenced material: blood. These receptors were obtained from a girl aged 5-17 years with multiple sclerosis.

This clonotype was seen ten or more times. The V gene is TRBV4-1, the J gene TRBJ2-7; D ambiguous. CDR3 size: 16 residues. Trimming removed 0 bases from V and 2 bases from J, with 14 bases in between. Germline CDR1 and CDR2: MGHRA and YSYEKL. CDR3 loop: CASSQDSNESPYEQYF. CDR3 DNA sequence: TGCGCCAGCAGCCAAGATTCTAATGAGAGCCCCTACGAGCAGTACTTC.

The chain uses TRBV20-1 and TRBJ1-2; maybe TRBD1 (5 bases). The CDR3 covers 15 residues. Germline V CDR1 and CDR2: DFQATT, SNEGSKA (reference sequence). V was clipped by 0 bases and J by 0 bases, with 11 bases between them. CDR3 protein: CSARDTQGTNYGYTF. The CDR3 bases are TGCAGTGCTAGAGATACTCAGGGTACTAACTATGGCTACACCTTC.

This clonotype was seen once. This chain links TRBV29-1 with TRBJ1-4; tentatively, D is TRBD1 (6 bases). The CDR3 has 14 residues. Germline lookup yields CDR1 SQVTM and CDR2 ANQGSEA. V lost 7 bases, J lost 5 bases, and 17 bases lay in between. The chain's CDR3 is CSGRVGTRNEKLFF. The CDR3 DNA reads TGCAGCGGTCGGGTGGGGACACGGAATGAAAAACTGTTTTTT.

There are many counts of this clonotype. V and J are TRBV6-6 and TRBJ1-1; D unresolved. CDR3 size: 12 residues. V lost 9 bases, J lost 1 base, and 9 bases lay in between. Germline V CDR1 and CDR2: MNHNY, SVGAGI (reference sequence). This chain's CDR3 is CASSPANTEAFF. In DNA form, the CDR3 reads TGTGCCAGTTCCCCCGCGAACACTGAAGCTTTCTTT.

Only a few counts were recorded for this clonotype. This chain uses TRBV5-1 with TRBJ2-7, with 8 bases matching TRBD2. From germline, CDR1 is SGHRS and CDR2 YFSETQ. With V trimmed by 3 bases and J by 2 bases, 7 bases remained unmatched. This CDR3 spans 15 amino acids. DNA for the CDR3: TGCGCCAGCAGCTCCTTGCGGGGGGTCACCTACGAGCAGTACTTC. Residues: CASSSLRGVTYEQYF.

Details on this clonotype: A junction boundary mismatches the germline segment, possibly from a read error. The genes are TRBV2 and TRBJ2-4, with D maybe TRBD1 (5 bases). The better agreement between TRBJ2-7 and the DNA end casts doubt on the J call. The length of the CDR3 is 17 residues. The germline gives CDR1 SNHLY, CDR2 FYNNEI. The CDR3 nucleotides are TGTGCCGGCAGTGAAGGGGTAGGGGCCAAACCCTGGCGCGAGCAGTACTTC. Protein product: CAGSEGVGAKPWREQYF.

Regarding this clonotype: Since a much larger clone is just one base distant, this may be a read error. V is TRBV7-9 and J is TRBJ1-1; D not resolved. V was trimmed by 5 bases and J by 10 bases, leaving 14 bases between them. The germline gives CDR1 SEHNR, CDR2 FQNEAQ (reference sequence). This CDR3 is 12 amino acids long. The CDR3, as DNA: TGTGCCAGCAGCCCTCCTCTGCCTGGAGCTTTCTTT. Translation gives CASSPPLPGAFF.

This clonotype was seen more than once but under ten times. One end of the junction does not line up with germline, which may come from a read error. The chain recombines TRBV25-1 with TRBJ2-5; tentative D call: TRBD2 (5 bases). The CDR3 has 14 residues. Germline V gene sequence: CDR1 MGHDK, CDR2 SYGVNS. The CDR3 nucleotides are TGTGCCGGCAGTATTGGACTGTTAGGGGAGACCCAGTACTTC. This gives the protein CAGSIGLLGETQYF.

A word on this clonotype: A read error is possible here, since a much larger clone lies one base away. The genes are TRBV27 and TRBJ2-3, with 15 bases matching TRBD2. Germline V gene lookup returns CDR1 MNHEY and CDR2 SMNVEV (reference sequence). Trimming took 6 bases from V and 2 from J; bases not matched to a gene: 18. The CDR3 is 21 residues long. The CDR3 loop reads CASSQGTGLGTSGGSTDTQYF. The CDR3 DNA reads as TGTGCCAGCAGCCAAGGCACGGGATTAGGGACTAGCGGGGGGTCCACAGATACGCAGTATTTT.

The rearrangement links TRBV5-1 to TRBJ2-3; D remains unclear. With 4 bases removed from V and 3 bases from J, the gap between germline ends came to 15 bases. The germline CDR1 and CDR2 sequences are SGHRS and YFSETQ. The CDR3 has 15 residues. The CDR3 is CASSLEPTGTDTQYF. Here the CDR3 DNA reads TGCGCCAGCAGCCTCGAACCCACGGGTACAGATACGCAGTATTTT.

This clonotype was observed many times. The gene calls are TRBV10-3 and TRBJ2-1; D assignment may be TRBD1 or TRBD2 (5 bases each). This CDR3 region has 12 residues. Germline V gives CDR1 ENHRY, CDR2 SYGVKD. V dropped 10 bases and J dropped 8 bases, with 15 bases sitting between them. This CDR3 reads CATEGSSDEQFF. CDR3 in DNA: TGTGCCACCGAGGGGAGTTCCGATGAGCAGTTCTTC.

This clonotype was seen ten or more times. The J gene is TRBJ2-4, the V gene TRBV20-1; TRBD2 might be the D (5 bases). V was clipped by 0 bases and J by 13 bases, with 10 bases between them. The CDR3 has 11 amino acids. Germline V gene sequence: CDR1 DFQATT, CDR2 SNEGSKA (reference sequence). The CDR3 nucleotides read TGCAGTGCTAGAGAACGGGAACGGCAGTACTTC. Encoded protein: CSARERERQYF.

This clonotype has ten or more counts. The J gene is TRBJ2-5, the V gene TRBV15, with D perhaps matching TRBD2 (6 bases). The CDR3 runs 16 residues. The germline gives CDR1 LNHNV, CDR2 YYDKDF (reference sequence). The V end was cut by 0 bases, the J end by 5 bases, with 16 bases between. The chain's CDR3 is CATSRDQALAGETQYF. In nucleotides, the CDR3 is TGTGCCACCAGCAGAGATCAGGCACTAGCCGGGGAGACCCAGTACTTC.

The chain carries TRBV6-2 or TRBV6-3 and TRBJ2-7; no firm D call. The V gene's germline CDR1 is MNHEY and CDR2 SVGEGT. The length of the CDR3 is 13 residues. Trimming took 5 bases from V and 5 from J, leaving 13 bases between them. In nucleotides, the CDR3 is TGTGCCAGCAGTGGTCGACAAGGCAACGAGCAGTACTTC. Translating it yields CASSGRQGNEQYF.

Comment on this clonotype: This may stem from a read error, because a much larger clone lies one nucleotide away. This rearrangement joins TRBV4-3 to TRBJ1-5, with D unresolved. This CDR3 has 13 amino acids. The V and J ends lost 0 bases and 3 bases respectively, with 3 bases between them. Germline CDR1 LGHNA, CDR2 YSLEER. In DNA, the CDR3 is TGCGCCAGCAGCCAAGAAACCAATCAGCCCCAGCATTTT. Amino acids: CASSQETNQPQHF.

Only a few counts were recorded for this clonotype. This may come from a read error, since a much larger clone is one base off. This rearrangement joins TRBV20-1 to TRBJ2-7; no clear D. The CDR3 runs 11 residues. V lost 5 bases to trimming and J lost 7 bases, with 12 bases between them. Germline values: CDR1 DFQATT, CDR2 SNEGSKA (reference sequence). CDR3 coding DNA: TGCAGTGCTGAACGGAACAATGAGCAGTACTTC. Translation: CSAERNNEQYF.

V is TRBV6-2 or TRBV6-3 and J is TRBJ2-1; perhaps D is TRBD1 or TRBD2 (6 bases each). Between the trimmed V and J ends, which lost 0 bases and 0 bases, there was a span of 21 bases. CDR3 length equals 20 residues. Germline CDR1 reads MNHEY; CDR2 reads SVGEGT. CDR3 sequence reads: CASSYSEKGGRLSSYNEQFF. The CDR3 coding sequence is TGTGCCAGCAGTTACTCCGAAAAGGGGGGAAGACTTTCCTCCTACAATGAGCAGTTCTTC.

This clonotype was observed many times. The rearrangement uses TRBV29-1 and TRBJ1-5, with TRBD1 matching over 7 bases. There are 13 residues in the CDR3. The V gene end was trimmed by 7 bases and the J gene end by 2 bases; junction bases not matched to a gene: 5. CDR1 and CDR2 (germline): SQVTM, ANQGSEA. CDR3 nucleotides: TGCAGCGCGGGAGACAGGGGCAATCAGCCCCAGCATTTT. This codes for CSAGDRGNQPQHF.

This clonotype was recorded at least ten times. The chain joins TRBV25-1 to TRBJ2-7, with D unclear. The CDR3 totals 14 residues. The germline V and J ends were trimmed by 8 bases and 4 bases, with 18 bases remaining between them. Germline CDR1 reads MGHDK; CDR2 reads SYGVNS. The CDR3 here is CASSPIGNFYEQYF. The CDR3 DNA reads as TGTGCCAGCTCCCCCATAGGGAACTTTTACGAGCAGTACTTC.

The sample holds a few counts of this clonotype. This chain connects TRBV4-3 to TRBJ2-7, with a possible D match to TRBD2 (7 bases). The germline CDR1 and CDR2 sequences are LGHNA and YSLEER. The CDR3 is 16 amino acids. The ends were cut back, 0 bases at V and 1 base at J, with 13 bases in the middle. Here the CDR3 DNA reads TGCGCCAGCAGCCAAGATAGGGGGGGCGCTTCCTACGAGCAGTACTTC. This codes for CASSQDRGGASYEQYF.

The rearrangement joins TRBV2 to TRBJ1-4; unclear D gene. Between the trimmed V and J ends, which lost 3 bases and 0 bases, there was a span of 14 bases. Looked up from germline, CDR1 is SNHLY and CDR2 is FYNNEI. The CDR3 length is 17 residues. The CDR3 DNA reads TGTGCCAGCAGTGACGCCAGGATGTCGGCAACTAATGAAAAACTGTTTTTT. Protein: CASSDARMSATNEKLFF.

Worth noting for this clonotype: This may come from a read error, since a much larger clone is one base off. The CDR3 region has the DNA TGTGCCAGCAGCCCTTTAGGGACAGGGGGGACCCAGTACTTC. Translated, it gives CASSPLGTGGTQYF. The chain joins TRBV11-2 to TRBJ2-5; 11 bases map to TRBD1. This CDR3 region has 14 residues. Losses at the gene ends were 5 bases for V and 7 bases for J; bases not matched to a gene: 6. CDR1 is SGHAT and CDR2 is FQNNGV in the germline V gene.

The table lists this clonotype with many counts. The rearrangement joins TRBV27 to TRBJ2-3; D unresolved. Germline assignment: CDR1 MNHEY and CDR2 SMNVEV (reference sequence). The CDR3 is 13 amino acids. V was pared by 4 bases and J by 5 bases, with 10 bases between. DNA for the CDR3: TGTGCCAGCAGTTACCCTTCCGGAGATACGCAGTATTTT. It is translated as CASSYPSGDTQYF.

This clonotype was counted at least ten times. The gene calls are TRBV20-1 and TRBJ2-5; no clear D gene. Germline lookup yields CDR1 DFQATT and CDR2 SNEGSKA (reference sequence). The V end was cut by 6 bases, the J end by 2 bases, with 10 bases between. This CDR3 is built from 12 residues. This CDR3 reads CSAQALQETQYF. The DNA for the CDR3 is TGCAGTGCCCAAGCCTTACAAGAGACCCAGTACTTC.

This chain uses TRBV27 with TRBJ2-7, with D tentatively TRBD1 (6 bases). Trimming pared 5 bases from V and 4 bases from J, leaving 18 bases between. The CDR3 has 15 amino acids. Germline V lookup: CDR1 MNHEY, CDR2 SMNVEV (reference sequence). CDR3 residues: CASSPGAFPRYEQYF. The CDR3 nucleotides read TGTGCCAGCAGTCCAGGGGCTTTCCCGCGGTACGAGCAGTACTTC.

The sample holds many counts of this clonotype. A read error may produce the germline difference seen at one junction end. This chain uses TRBV11-2 with TRBJ1-2; TRBD1 agrees at 7 bases. The CDR3 extends over 12 amino acids. The germline V gene encodes CDR1 SGHAT and CDR2 FQNNGV. For the CDR3, the DNA is TGTGCCAGTAGCTTCAGGGGGGGCGGCTACACCTTC. This encodes CASSFRGGGYTF. Using reference TRBV11-2 and TRBJ1-2 for the parts outside the CDR3, the full variable domain is EAGVAQSPRYKIIEKRQSVAFWCNPISGHATLYWYQQILGQGPKLLIQFQNNGVVDDSQLPKDRFSAERLKGVDSTLKIQPAKLEDSAVYLCASSFRGGGYTFGSGTRLTVV.

This clonotype was detected a few times. The rearrangement uses TRBV7-3 and TRBJ2-5; 7 positions match TRBD1. Germline CDR1 and CDR2: SGHTA and FQGTGA. J gave up 13 bases and V 10 bases, and 12 bases lay outside the gene matches. There are 11 residues in the CDR3. Here the CDR3 DNA reads TGTGCCACCCCTCGGGACAGCGTGTCGTACTTC. Encoded protein: CATPRDSVSYF.

V usage is TRBV18 and J usage is TRBJ1-1; 7 bases map to TRBD1. The CDR3 extends over 15 amino acids. Germline V gives CDR1 KGHSH, CDR2 LQKENI. The V gene end was trimmed by 3 bases and the J gene end by 4 bases; junction bases not matched to a gene: 8. Written as DNA, the CDR3 is TGTGCCAGCTCACCTTGGGACAGCCTAGGCACTGAAGCTTTCTTT. It yields the protein CASSPWDSLGTEAFF.

The chain combines TRBV29-1 with TRBJ2-4; D possibly corresponds to TRBD2 (5 bases). The CDR3 is 14 residues long. Germline V lookup: CDR1 SQVTM, CDR2 ANQGSEA. With 4 bases removed from V and 0 bases from J, the gap between germline ends came to 10 bases. The CDR3 sequence is CSVGVAGAKNIQYF. CDR3 nucleotides: TGCAGCGTTGGGGTCGCGGGAGCCAAAAACATTCAGTACTTC. Complete variable domain (other parts from reference TRBV29-1 and TRBJ2-4): SAVISQKPSRDICQRGTSLTIQCQVDSQVTMMFWYRQQPGQSLTLIATANQGSEATYESGFVIDKFPISRPNLTFSTLTVSNMSPEDSSIYLCSVGVAGAKNIQYFGAGTRLSVL.